This entry lists 2 T cell receptor beta chains sequenced from one sample in a study of T cells after posttransplantation cyclophosphamide (dated by TCRdb to the mid-2010s). Library construction relied on the immunoSEQ multiplex PCR assay. In its TCRdb copy, this immuneACCESS table keeps in-frame sequences only and misses some clones. Where compared with another copy, unresolved V genes explain less than half of these, and the others have no known cause. The sample data list around 47,000 clones, and around 94% of these were observed just once. The ten biggest clones cover around 2.8% of the sample. The sequenced sample was PBMCs. These TCRs come from a woman in her twenties or thirties in good health and a related stem cell transplant donor.

The V call is TRBV19, the J call TRBJ2-7, with 11 bases matching TRBD1. Germline loops: CDR1 LNHDA, CDR2 SQIVND (reference sequence). The CDR3 has 15 residues. After removal of 6 bases from V and 2 bases from J, the junction contained 6 bases not matched to a gene. The CDR3 loop reads CASSRTGGITYEQYF. CDR3 in DNA: TGTGCCAGTAGCCGGACAGGGGGCATAACCTACGAGCAGTACTTC. The whole variable domain, filled in from reference TRBV19 and TRBJ2-7, reads DGGITQSPKYLFRKEGQNVTLSCEQNLNHDAMYWYRQDPGQGLRLIYYSQIVNDFQKGDIAEGYSVSREKKESFPLTVTSAQKNPTAFYLCASSRTGGITYEQYFGPGTRLTVT.

The chain recombines TRBV11-2 with TRBJ1-2; TRBD1 matches 7 bases. This CDR3 region has 14 residues. J gave up 6 bases and V 5 bases, and 9 bases lay outside the gene matches. Germline assignment: CDR1 SGHAT and CDR2 FQNNGV. The CDR3 protein is CASSGWTGNDGYTF. The CDR3 coding sequence is TGTGCCAGCAGCGGCTGGACAGGCAATGATGGCTACACCTTC.